These 26 T cell receptor beta chains were all obtained from the same sample, sequenced in a study of cytomegalovirus exposure and HLA in healthy donors. A multiplex PCR was run with 60 Vbeta primers and 13 Jbeta primers. TCRdb's copy holds only in-frame clones and misses some; the assay was immunoSEQ multiplex PCR. The sample lists more than 150,000 clones, more than 75% seen once, with over 2% in the top ten. The sample taken for sequencing was PBMCs. Receptors originate from a young woman in good health and CMV-seropositive.

The V call is TRBV7-2, the J call TRBJ1-2; no reliable D call. Deletions cut 1 base from V and 2 bases from J, with 5 bases between. The CDR3 is made up of 13 amino acids. Germline CDR1 reads SGHTA; CDR2 reads FQGNSA. The CDR3 DNA reads TGTGCCAGCAGCTTAGGGCGGAACTATGGCTACACCTTC. Amino acids: CASSLGRNYGYTF.

This sequence joins TRBV11-2 and TRBJ2-5; D uncertain. The CDR3 runs to 18 residues. V lost 3 bases, J lost 0 bases, and 20 bases lay in between. CDR1 is SGHAT, CDR2 FQNNGV, per germline. The CDR3 DNA sequence: TGTGCCAGCAGCTTTCCCGGGTACGTCCAAAACAACCAAGAGACCCAGTACTTC. Its translation: CASSFPGYVQNNQETQYF.

The chain uses TRBV7-9 and TRBJ2-3; D is unresolved. From germline, CDR1 is SEHNR and CDR2 FQNEAQ (reference sequence). The CDR3 totals 13 residues. The V gene lost 2 bases and the J gene lost 6 bases, with 9 bases spanning the gap. The CDR3 bases are TGTGCCAGCAGCTTAATCGTAGCTGATACGCAGTATTTT. Its translation is CASSLIVADTQYF.

This clone was found a few times. The chain uses TRBV6-6 and TRBJ1-6; perhaps TRBD1 as D (5 bases). V lost 2 bases and J lost 11, with 13 bases in between. The CDR3 totals 14 residues. Germline values: CDR1 MNHNY, CDR2 SVGAGI (reference sequence). In DNA form, the CDR3 reads TGTGCCAGCAGTTACGACAGTTCGAAGACACCCCTCCACTTT. This translates into CASSYDSSKTPLHF.

The genes are TRBV5-1 and TRBJ2-5, with D possibly being TRBD1 (6 bases). The CDR3 extends over 14 amino acids. V shed 4 bases and J shed 3 bases, with 13 bases lying between them. CDR1 and CDR2 (germline): SGHRS, YFSETQ. CDR3 bases: TGCGCCAGCAGCCCAATGACAGGAGAAGAGACCCAGTACTTC. It translates to CASSPMTGEETQYF.

The chain joins TRBV7-2 to TRBJ2-2, with a weak D call TRBD2 (6 bases). Looked up from germline, CDR1 is SGHTA and CDR2 is FQGNSA. This CDR3 is 14 amino acids long. The V and J ends lost 8 bases and 7 bases respectively, with 17 bases between them. In nucleotides, the CDR3 is TGTGCCAGCCAGCCATTAGCGGCCATCGGGGAGCTGTTTTTT. Protein sequence: CASQPLAAIGELFF.

The chain joins TRBV29-1 to TRBJ1-3, with TRBD1 matching 9 bases. The V gene's germline CDR1 is SQVTM and CDR2 ANQGSEA. The CDR3 is 11 residues long. The V gene end was trimmed by 7 bases and the J gene end by 7 bases; junction bases not matched to a gene: 2. CDR3 in DNA: TGCAGCGGCGGACAGGGGAACACCATATATTTT. Amino acids: CSGGQGNTIYF.

This chain links TRBV7-9 with TRBJ2-2; maybe TRBD2 (5 bases). V was shortened by 5 bases and J by 3 bases, with 13 bases between the two germline ends. The CDR3 covers 15 residues. Germline V gene sequence: CDR1 SEHNR, CDR2 FQNEAQ (reference sequence). The CDR3 is CASSHGLVDTGELFF. CDR3 nucleotide sequence: TGTGCCAGCAGCCACGGACTGGTGGACACCGGGGAGCTGTTTTTT.

V usage is TRBV5-4 and J usage is TRBJ2-1; 10 bases match TRBD2. The CDR3 sequence is 15 residues long. V lost 4 bases, J lost 7 bases, and 8 bases stayed unmatched. From germline, CDR1 is SGHNT and CDR2 YYREEE (reference sequence). CDR3 sequence (DNA): TGTGCCAGCAGCCCAGCGGGGGGGGACGGGAATGAGCAGTTCTTC. Protein sequence: CASSPAGGDGNEQFF.

The rearrangement links TRBV6-6 to TRBJ2-1, with unresolved D. V lost 8 bases and J lost 2, with 13 bases in between. Germline assignment: CDR1 MNHNY and CDR2 SVGAGI (reference sequence). This CDR3 spans 14 amino acids. In DNA, the CDR3 is TGTGCCAGCTCTGTGACTGGAACCTACAATGAGCAGTTCTTC. This gives the protein CASSVTGTYNEQFF.

The gene calls are TRBV9 and TRBJ1-4; 9 bases map to TRBD1. V was clipped by 3 bases and J by 8 bases; unmatched bases: 5. Germline CDR1 reads SGDLS; CDR2 reads YYNGEE. CDR3 length equals 14 residues. The CDR3 here is CASSATGGGEKLFF. In DNA form, the CDR3 reads TGTGCCAGCAGCGCGACAGGGGGAGGCGAAAAACTGTTTTTT. The whole variable domain, remainder taken from reference TRBV9 and TRBJ1-4, is DSGVTQTPKHLITATGQRVTLRCSPRSGDLSVYWYQQSLDQGLQFLIQYYNGEERAKGNILERFSAQQFPDLHSELNLSSLELGDSALYFCASSATGGGEKLFFGSGTQLSVL.

This clone was counted only a few times. Other DNA sequences in this specimen translate into the identical CDR3. The chain uses TRBV18 and TRBJ1-2; D unclear. V shed 0 bases and J shed 8 bases, with 16 bases lying between them. The CDR3 length is 15 residues. Germline CDR1 KGHSH, CDR2 LQKENI. The CDR3: CASSPPSGWSGGYTF. CDR3 in DNA: TGTGCCAGCTCACCACCGAGCGGATGGTCGGGAGGCTACACCTTC.

The rearrangement joins TRBV7-6 to TRBJ1-5; 8 bases map to TRBD1. The CDR3 is made up of 16 amino acids. V lost 1 base to trimming and J lost 5 bases; unmatched junction nucleotides: 7. Looked up from germline, CDR1 is SGHVS and CDR2 is FNYEAQ. The CDR3 DNA sequence: TGTGCCAGCAGCTTAGGGACAGGGCGGGGGTATCAGCCCCAGCATTTT. Translated: CASSLGTGRGYQPQHF.

A few counts support this clone. The chain is built from TRBV7-9 and TRBJ2-3; TRBD2 might be the D (5 bases). Germline CDR1 and CDR2: SEHNR and FQNEAQ (reference sequence). CDR3 length equals 11 residues. Trimming took off 8 bases at V and 2 bases at J, with 5 bases between the two ends. This chain's CDR3 is CASGLTDTQYF. The CDR3 nucleotides read TGTGCCAGCGGACTCACAGATACGCAGTATTTT.

Comments on this clone: Within the sample, other DNA sequences also encode this same CDR3. This chain links TRBV9 with TRBJ2-2, with 13 nucleotides matching TRBD2. Unmatched junction bases numbered 0, after V lost 0 bases and J lost 1 base. CDR3 length equals 17 residues. Germline values: CDR1 SGDLS, CDR2 YYNGEE. CDR3 sequence (DNA): TGTGCCAGCAGCGTAGGACTAGCGGGGGGGAACACCGGGGAGCTGTTTTTT. This codes for CASSVGLAGGNTGELFF.

In its sample, this clone was seen a few times. Here the CDR3 DNA reads TGTGCGGCCAGGTTCGCGAACACCGGGGAGCTGTTTTTT. Translated: CAARFANTGELFF. This chain uses TRBV28 with TRBJ2-2; D is undetermined. The CDR3 contains 13 residues. Looked up from germline, CDR1 is MDHEN and CDR2 is SYDVKM.

CDR3 in amino acids: CASSKGLAGQPSGTDTQYF. The CDR3 coding sequence is TGTGCCAGCAGCAAAGGGCTAGCGGGGCAACCGAGTGGGACAGATACGCAGTATTTT. V is TRBV21-1 and J is TRBJ2-3; the D segment call TRBD2 is taken from the table without a DNA check. TRBV21-1 is flagged as a pseudogene. The CDR3 loop spans 19 amino acids.

This sequence joins TRBV11-3 and TRBJ2-7; D possibly corresponds to TRBD1 (5 bases). From germline, CDR1 is SGHNT and CDR2 YENEEA. This CDR3 is 17 amino acids long. V shed 7 bases and J shed 0 bases, with 22 bases lying between them. The CDR3 here is CASTPAPQAAPSYEQYF. In nucleotides, the CDR3 is TGTGCCAGCACCCCCGCCCCACAGGCGGCCCCCTCCTACGAGCAGTACTTC.

The chain has TRBV6-5 and TRBJ2-1; D possibly corresponds to TRBD1 (5 bases). Trimming pared 5 bases from V and 7 bases from J, leaving 18 bases between. This CDR3 is 15 amino acids long. The germline V gene encodes CDR1 MNHEY and CDR2 SVGAGI. In nucleotides, the CDR3 is TGTGCCAGCAGTAAACAGGAGTTCGGTAGGAATGAGCAGTTCTTC. Protein product: CASSKQEFGRNEQFF.

This clone was observed a handful of times. The chain carries TRBV9 and TRBJ1-2; D gene ambiguous. Germline assignment: CDR1 SGDLS and CDR2 YYNGEE. The CDR3 is made up of 14 amino acids. Trimming left V 0 bases short and J 4 bases short, with 10 bases between. The CDR3 DNA follows: TGTGCCAGCAGCGTAGAAGGCAGCGGCTATGGCTACACCTTC. This translates into CASSVEGSGYGYTF. The full variable domain, rest sourced from reference TRBV9 and TRBJ1-2, is DSGVTQTPKHLITATGQRVTLRCSPRSGDLSVYWYQQSLDQGLQFLIQYYNGEERAKGNILERFSAQQFPDLHSELNLSSLELGDSALYFCASSVEGSGYGYTFGSGTRLTVV.

V usage is TRBV10-2 and J usage is TRBJ2-5; D may be TRBD2 (6 bases). V lost 0 bases to trimming and J lost 1 base, with 12 bases between them. CDR1 WSHSY and CDR2 SAAADI come from the germline V gene. This CDR3 region has 16 residues. The CDR3 DNA reads as TGCGCCAGCAGTGAGTCTAGCGGCCACCTCCAAGAGACCCAGTACTTC. It specifies CASSESSGHLQETQYF.

The rearrangement uses TRBV7-3 and TRBJ1-6, with 7 nucleotides matching TRBD1. The CDR3 covers 16 residues. V shed 0 bases, J shed 6 bases, and the junction held 5 bases outside the gene matches. Germline V gives CDR1 SGHTA, CDR2 FQGTGA. The CDR3 DNA follows: TGTGCCAGCAGCTTAACCGGGACAGTTAGTAATTCACCCCTCCACTTT. Amino acids: CASSLTGTVSNSPLHF.

The chain has TRBV6-5 and TRBJ2-3; maybe TRBD1 (6 bases). The CDR3 totals 15 residues. Trimming pared 5 bases from V and 5 bases from J, leaving 17 bases between. Looked up from germline, CDR1 is MNHEY and CDR2 is SVGAGI. CDR3 amino acids: CASSPGVGRGDTQYF. The DNA of the CDR3 is TGTGCCAGCAGTCCAGGGGTTGGAAGGGGAGATACGCAGTATTTT.

The chain recombines TRBV21-1 with TRBJ1-5. TRBV21-1 is a listed pseudogene. This CDR3 region has 13 residues. CDR3 DNA: TGTGCCAGCATCCCTATTAATGATCAGCCCCAGCATTTT. Its translation is CASIPINDQPQHF.

This clone was seen once. The J gene is TRBJ2-2, the V gene TRBV9; possibly TRBD1 for D (6 bases). Germline values: CDR1 SGDLS, CDR2 YYNGEE. The CDR3 has 16 residues. V shed 3 bases and J shed 0 bases, with 12 bases lying between them. The CDR3: CASSDEGVANTGELFF. CDR3 bases: TGTGCCAGCAGCGATGAGGGGGTCGCGAACACCGGGGAGCTGTTTTTT.

Comment on this clone: At one end, the junction sequence differs from germline, possibly due to a read error. V and J are TRBV7-9 and TRBJ1-4; 10 nucleotides align to TRBD1. The CDR3 is 16 residues long. Per germline, CDR1 SEHNR and CDR2 FQNEAQ (reference sequence). The DNA for the CDR3 is TGTTCCAGCACCCGAAAAGCCGGGACAGGGGACGAAAAACTGTTTTTT. Its protein is CSSTRKAGTGDEKLFF.